The clone carrying this T cell receptor beta chain came up once. No antigen is known for it. V was trimmed by 2 bases and J by 0 bases, leaving 5 bases between them. The length of the CDR3 is 14 residues. Per germline, CDR1 SGHVS and CDR2 FNYEAQ. TCRdb's table, derived via immunoSEQ multiplex PCR, lists solely in-frame clones and lacks some. The table has 80,000 to 95,000 clones, around 80% seen once. This record belongs to a study of OX40 agonist ivuxolimab in advanced cancers. Study background: The dose-escalation group included hepatocellular carcinoma, melanoma, renal cell carcinoma and head and neck cancer.

Points from the study as a whole: On average, a greater number of expanded clones characterised CD8+ T cells relative to CD4+.

Sequencing was performed on CD4+ or CD8+ T cells sorted from blood, taken in a trial of the OX40 agonist ivuxolimab. This sequence originates from an adult with an advanced solid tumor such as melanoma, head and neck, liver or kidney cancer. The V call is TRBV7-6, the J call TRBJ2-1; tentative D call: TRBD2 (5 bases). CDR3 coding DNA: TGTGCCAGCAGCTTAACTAGCTCCTACAATGAGCAGTTCTTC. This gives the protein CASSLTSSYNEQFF.